What follows are 31 T cell receptor beta chains derived from one specimen sequenced in a study of CD8 T cells in Susac syndrome. Random hexamers primed reverse transcription of about 0.45 to 1 ug RNA. TCRdb itself ran the immunoSEQ multiplex PCR reads through MiXCR, one entry per CDR3 protein. The sample consists of some 190,000 distinct CDR3 sequences, 90% to 95% of them appearing once. The sample was CD4+ T cells from PBMCs. These receptors originate from a human donor in good health.

This clonotype was observed a handful of times. The rearrangement uses TRBV30 and TRBJ1-5; no firm D call. Germline V gene lookup returns CDR1 GTSNPN and CDR2 SVGIG (reference sequence). The CDR3 runs to 13 residues. Trimming pared 0 bases from V and 5 bases from J, leaving 8 bases between. DNA of the CDR3: TGTGCCTGGAGTGTTGACCGGGATCAGCCCCAGCATTTT. Its protein product is CAWSVDRDQPQHF.

The genes are TRBV12-3 or TRBV12-4 and TRBJ2-2; TRBD2 matches 7 bases. V was pared by 3 bases and J by 6 bases, with 13 bases of the junction left unmatched. This CDR3 contains 17 residues. CDR3 sequence: CASSFLRRTSSAGELFF. CDR3 sequence (DNA): TGTGCCAGCAGTTTTTTAAGGAGGACTAGTTCAGCCGGGGAGCTGTTTTTT.

V usage is TRBV5-7 and J usage is TRBJ2-1; 7 bases are shared with TRBD2. TRBV5-7 is an ORF, and what it does is uncertain. The CDR3 is made up of 16 amino acids. The V segment lost 2 bases and the J segment 4 bases; nucleotides outside the gene matches: 9. The CDR3 here is CASSLKRDDVYNEQFF. The CDR3 nucleotides read TGTGCCAGCAGCTTAAAGCGGGACGACGTTTACAATGAGCAGTTCTTC.

The V and J genes are TRBV9 and TRBJ2-3, with TRBD2 matching over 11 bases. The CDR3 is 16 amino acids. CDR1 is SGDLS and CDR2 is YYNGEE in the germline V gene. V shed 0 bases and J 4 bases; nucleotides not matched to a gene: 4. The CDR3: CASSVVALAGADTQYF. For the CDR3, the DNA is TGTGCCAGCAGCGTAGTAGCACTAGCGGGAGCAGATACGCAGTATTTT.

This clonotype turned up a few times. CDR3 nucleotide sequence: TGTGCCAGCAGCCTGGGACAGGGATCGTACGAGCAGTACGTC. It is translated as CASSLGQGSYEQYV. This chain joins TRBV3-1 and TRBJ2-7; 9 bases are shared with TRBD1. Germline V gene lookup returns CDR1 LGHDT and CDR2 YNNKEL (reference sequence). The CDR3 runs 14 residues. The trim removed 4 bases at V and 4 bases at J, leaving 5 bases unmatched.

The chain has TRBV20-1 and TRBJ2-5, with TRBD1 identical over 8 bases. Per germline, CDR1 DFQATT and CDR2 SNEGSKA (reference sequence). The CDR3 covers 15 residues. Trimming took 3 bases from V and 3 from J; bases not matched to a gene: 9. CDR3 sequence: CSASPPGQEEETQYF. CDR3 nucleotide sequence: TGCAGTGCTAGTCCCCCGGGACAGGAGGAAGAGACCCAGTACTTC.

J is TRBJ1-2 and V is TRBV30; D unclear. The length of the CDR3 is 14 residues. Germline V lookup: CDR1 GTSNPN, CDR2 SVGIG (reference sequence). The ends were cut back, 4 bases at V and 6 bases at J, with 18 bases in the middle. The CDR3, as DNA: TGTGCCTGGACCCTTCGGCCTGCCGGGAATGGCTACACCTTC. This gives the protein CAWTLRPAGNGYTF.

This chain connects TRBV12-3 or TRBV12-4 to TRBJ1-5; 7 bases are a match to TRBD1. The CDR3 is made up of 15 amino acids. The J segment lost 3 bases and the V segment lost 5 bases, leaving 7 bases of the junction unmatched. Here the CDR3 reads CASSHRDSFNQPQHF. The CDR3 nucleotides read TGTGCCAGCAGTCACCGGGACAGCTTCAATCAGCCCCAGCATTTT.

V and J are TRBV20-1 and TRBJ1-1, with D possibly being TRBD1 (5 bases). CDR1 and CDR2 from the germline V gene are DFQATT and SNEGSKA (reference sequence). This CDR3 has 13 residues. V gave up 6 bases and J gave up 6 bases, with 17 bases separating them. The CDR3 DNA reads TGCAGTGCCACTCCCGGGGACGACCCTGAAGCTTTCTTT. It specifies CSATPGDDPEAFF.

V is TRBV29-1 and J is TRBJ2-5; possibly TRBD2 for D (7 bases). The CDR3 consists of 13 residues. The V and J ends lost 4 bases and 4 bases respectively, with 13 bases between them. Germline values: CDR1 SQVTM, CDR2 ANQGSEA. The CDR3 spells CSVARGQGETQYF. CDR3 nucleotides: TGCAGCGTTGCGCGGGGGCAAGGAGAGACCCAGTACTTC.

This sequence joins TRBV23-1 and TRBJ1-1; D remains unclear. TRBV23-1 carries the ORF label, with uncertain function. This CDR3 region has 15 residues. Trimming pared 0 bases from V and 6 bases from J, leaving 14 bases between. The CDR3 DNA follows: TGCGCCAGCAGTCAATCGTGGAGATCTTATGCTGAAGCTTTCTTT. As protein: CASSQSWRSYAEAFF.

V and J are TRBV28 and TRBJ1-2; 8 positions agree with TRBD1. Germline values: CDR1 MDHEN, CDR2 SYDVKM. The CDR3 has 18 residues. With V trimmed by 4 bases and J by 0 bases, 13 bases remained unmatched. The CDR3 here is CASSSSQGQADSNYGYTF. In DNA form, the CDR3 reads TGTGCCAGCAGTTCGTCACAGGGACAGGCGGATTCTAACTATGGCTACACCTTC.

The chain recombines TRBV15 with TRBJ2-1; TRBD1 matches at 8 bases. This CDR3 is built from 14 residues. Per the germline V gene, CDR1 is LNHNV and CDR2 is YYDKDF (reference sequence). V shed 4 bases and J 3 bases; nucleotides not matched to a gene: 2. CDR3 loop: CATSTDRGYNEQFF. In nucleotides, the CDR3 is TGTGCCACCAGCACCGACAGGGGCTACAATGAGCAGTTCTTC.

The DNA of the CDR3 is TGTGCCAGCAGGGGGAGGGAAGGGGCTCTCGAGCAGTACGTC. It yields the protein CASRGREGALEQYV. The genes are TRBV27 and TRBJ2-7, with 7 bases lining up with TRBD2. The length of the CDR3 is 14 residues. V shed 6 bases, J shed 6 bases, and the junction held 11 bases outside the gene matches. CDR1 and CDR2 from the germline V gene are MNHEY and SMNVEV (reference sequence).

The chain links TRBV30 to TRBJ1-2; 7 nucleotides line up with TRBD1. Germline CDR1 and CDR2: GTSNPN and SVGIG (reference sequence). The CDR3 runs to 16 residues. With 1 base clipped from V and 3 bases from J, the junction kept 11 bases outside the gene matches. The CDR3 coding sequence is TGTGCCTGGAGTGGCCCCATGACAGGGCGCTACTATGGCTACACCTTC. Translated: CAWSGPMTGRYYGYTF.

The chain employs TRBV29-1 and TRBJ2-1; D not certain. Trimming cost V 7 bases and J 6 bases, with 19 bases left between them. The CDR3 length is 14 residues. CDR1 and CDR2 from the germline V gene are SQVTM and ANQGSEA. The CDR3 reads CSGAIVSKGNEQFF. The DNA for the CDR3 is TGCAGCGGGGCAATAGTGTCGAAGGGCAATGAGCAGTTCTTC.

This chain connects TRBV27 to TRBJ1-2; 8 bases fit TRBD1. CDR1 and CDR2 (germline): MNHEY, SMNVEV (reference sequence). V gave up 6 bases and J gave up 8 bases; unmatched junction bases: 11. The CDR3 sequence is 14 residues long. The CDR3 nucleotides are TGTGCCAGCAGCAAGGACAGGGCGGGAATGGGCTACACCTTC. It encodes CASSKDRAGMGYTF.

This clonotype was seen a handful of times. The rearrangement links TRBV7-9 to TRBJ2-7; 8 bases line up with TRBD2. V lost 3 bases to trimming and J lost 1 base; unmatched junction nucleotides: 2. The V gene's germline CDR1 is SEHNR and CDR2 FQNEAQ (reference sequence). This CDR3 is built from 14 residues. The CDR3 region has the DNA TGTGCCAGCAGCTTGGCGGGGGGATCCTACGAGCAGTACTTC. As protein: CASSLAGGSYEQYF.

The chain links TRBV20-1 to TRBJ2-7; tentatively, D is TRBD2 (6 bases). Germline V lookup: CDR1 DFQATT, CDR2 SNEGSKA (reference sequence). With 5 bases removed from V and 8 bases from J, the gap between germline ends came to 19 bases. CDR3 size: 13 residues. The CDR3 region has the DNA TGCAGTGCTCTGCGGGACGGACCTACGCAGCAGTACTTC. The encoded protein is CSALRDGPTQQYF.

This clonotype appeared a single time. The CDR3 here is CASGTVENSPLHF. CDR3 sequence (DNA): TGTGCCAGTGGGACGGTTGAAAATTCACCCCTCCACTTT. The chain carries TRBV19 and TRBJ1-6; a possible D gene is TRBD1 (5 bases). This CDR3 contains 13 residues. CDR1 is LNHDA, CDR2 SQIVND, per germline (reference sequence). V was clipped by 8 bases and J by 7 bases, with 12 bases between them. Based on the CDR3 plus reference TRBV19 and TRBJ1-6, the full variable domain is DGGITQSPKYLFRKEGQNVTLSCEQNLNHDAMYWYRQDPGQGLRLIYYSQIVNDFQKGDIAEGYSVSREKKESFPLTVTSAQKNPTAFYLCASGTVENSPLHFGNGTRLTVT.

V and J are TRBV29-1 and TRBJ2-7, with D perhaps matching TRBD2 (5 bases). Trimming left V 6 bases short and J 0 bases short, with 12 bases between. This CDR3 has 13 amino acids. In germline, CDR1 is SQVTM, CDR2 ANQGSEA. The CDR3 DNA reads TGCAGCGTAGCGGACGGCCTCTCCTACGAGCAGTACTTC. As protein: CSVADGLSYEQYF.

The V and J genes are TRBV18 and TRBJ2-3; TRBD2 matches 11 bases. With 6 bases clipped from V and 2 bases from J, the junction kept 4 bases outside the gene matches. Germline-derived CDR1 and CDR2 are KGHSH and LQKENI. The CDR3 has 15 residues. The DNA of the CDR3 is TGTGCCAGCTCGCAACTAGCGGGAGACACAGATACGCAGTATTTT. The encoded protein is CASSQLAGDTDTQYF. Supplemented by reference TRBV18 and TRBJ2-3, the full variable domain reads NAGVMQNPRHLVRRRGQEARLRCSPMKGHSHVYWYRQLPEEGLKFMVYLQKENIIDESGMPKERFSAEFPKEGPSILRIQQVVRGDSAAYFCASSQLAGDTDTQYFGPGTRLTVL.

The chain couples TRBV3-1 to TRBJ2-1, with TRBD2 matching over 14 bases. CDR3 length equals 16 residues. V shed 1 base, J shed 9 bases, and the junction held 5 bases outside the gene matches. Germline CDR1 reads LGHDT; CDR2 reads YNNKEL (reference sequence). The CDR3 sequence: CASSQVGLAGVGEQFF. CDR3 sequence (DNA): TGTGCCAGCAGCCAAGTGGGACTAGCGGGAGTCGGTGAGCAGTTCTTC.

In DNA, the CDR3 is TGTGCCAGCAGTTTACAACAGTCGAATGAAAAACTGTTTTTT. Protein sequence: CASSLQQSNEKLFF. The rearrangement joins TRBV28 to TRBJ1-4; no definite D call. Germline loops: CDR1 MDHEN, CDR2 SYDVKM. The CDR3 runs 14 residues. V shed 2 bases and J shed 5 bases, with 9 bases lying between them.

This chain uses TRBV5-4 with TRBJ2-1; D is undetermined. The length of the CDR3 is 14 residues. The germline V gene has CDR1 SGHNT and CDR2 YYREEE (reference sequence). The V gene lost 0 bases and the J gene lost 5 bases, with 9 bases spanning the gap. CDR3: CASSLEARHNEQFF. CDR3 coding DNA: TGTGCCAGCAGCTTGGAGGCAAGACACAATGAGCAGTTCTTC.

In DNA, the CDR3 is TGCAGTGCTAGAGATCCGGCAGGGGAAGACACTGAAGCTTTCTTT. Translation gives CSARDPAGEDTEAFF. The gene calls are TRBV20-1 and TRBJ1-1; maybe TRBD1 (6 bases). V was trimmed by 0 bases and J by 3 bases, leaving 14 bases between them. Germline V lookup: CDR1 DFQATT, CDR2 SNEGSKA (reference sequence). This CDR3 has 15 residues.

This clonotype was recorded once. CDR3 residues: CATSDPGGDYGYTF. CDR3 bases: TGTGCCACCAGTGACCCTGGCGGGGACTATGGCTACACCTTC. The chain carries TRBV24-1 and TRBJ1-2, with unresolved D. The germline V and J ends were trimmed by 4 bases and 3 bases, with 11 bases remaining between them. There are 14 residues in the CDR3. From germline, CDR1 is KGHDR and CDR2 SFDVKD.

The chain recombines TRBV12-3 or TRBV12-4 with TRBJ2-1, with D possibly matching TRBD1 (6 bases). The V end was cut by 2 bases, the J end by 6 bases, with 11 bases between. The CDR3 loop spans 14 amino acids. Here the CDR3 DNA reads TGTGCCAGCAGTTTACTCGGCAGGGGCAATGAGCAGTTCTTC. This codes for CASSLLGRGNEQFF.

This chain joins TRBV29-1 and TRBJ2-2, with D perhaps TRBD1 (5 bases). The CDR3 runs 12 residues. V was cut by 4 bases and J by 7 bases, with 10 bases left in between. Germline V gene data show CDR1 as SQVTM and CDR2 as ANQGSEA. In DNA, the CDR3 is TGCAGCGTTGGCAGGGCCAGCGGGGAGCTGTTTTTT. This gives the protein CSVGRASGELFF.

This clonotype was recorded only once. This chain joins TRBV7-2 and TRBJ2-3; 12 bases line up with TRBD2. CDR3 length: 15 residues. CDR1 SGHTA and CDR2 FQGNSA come from the germline V gene. V gave up 4 bases and J gave up 6 bases; unmatched junction bases: 5. The CDR3, as DNA: TGTGCCAGCAGCTGGAGGACTAGCGGGAAGGATACGCAGTATTTT. Its translation is CASSWRTSGKDTQYF. Drawing the rest from reference TRBV7-2 and TRBJ2-3, the complete variable domain is GAGVSQSPSNKVTEKGKDVELRCDPISGHTALYWYRQSLGQGLEFLIYFQGNSAPDKSGLPSDRFSAERTGGSVSTLTIQRTQQEDSAVYLCASSWRTSGKDTQYFGPGTRLTVL.

The chain employs TRBV20-1 and TRBJ2-3; 8 bases are shared with TRBD2. The V and J ends lost 5 bases and 3 bases, in that order; junction bases with no gene match: 16. The CDR3 totals 17 residues. Germline V gene sequence: CDR1 DFQATT, CDR2 SNEGSKA (reference sequence). CDR3 in amino acids: CSAEPTGGPAVTDTQYF. CDR3 coding DNA: TGCAGTGCTGAACCTACGGGGGGGCCGGCTGTGACAGATACGCAGTATTTT.